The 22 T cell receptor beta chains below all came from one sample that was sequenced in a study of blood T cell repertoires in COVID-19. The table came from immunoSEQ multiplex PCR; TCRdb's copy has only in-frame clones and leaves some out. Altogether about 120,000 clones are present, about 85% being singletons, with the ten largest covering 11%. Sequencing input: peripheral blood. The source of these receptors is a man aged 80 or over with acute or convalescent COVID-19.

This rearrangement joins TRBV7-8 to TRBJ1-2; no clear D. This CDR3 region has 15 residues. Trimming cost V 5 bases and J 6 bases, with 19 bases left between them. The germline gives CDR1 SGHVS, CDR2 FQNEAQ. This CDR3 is CASSRSLSEIDGYTF. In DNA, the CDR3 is TGTGCCAGCAGCAGGAGCCTGTCGGAAATAGATGGCTACACCTTC. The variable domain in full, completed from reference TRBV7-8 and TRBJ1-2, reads GAGVSQSPRYKVAKRGQDVALRCDPISGHVSLFWYQQALGQGPEFLTYFQNEAQLDKSGLPSDRFFAERPEGSVSTLKIQRTQQEDSAVYLCASSRSLSEIDGYTFGSGTRLTVV.

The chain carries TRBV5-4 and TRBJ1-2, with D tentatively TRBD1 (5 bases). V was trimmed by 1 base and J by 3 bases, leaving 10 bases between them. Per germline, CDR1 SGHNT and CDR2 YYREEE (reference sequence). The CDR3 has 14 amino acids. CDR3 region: CASSLIGQDYGYTF. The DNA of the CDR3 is TGTGCCAGCAGCTTGATAGGACAAGACTATGGCTACACCTTC.

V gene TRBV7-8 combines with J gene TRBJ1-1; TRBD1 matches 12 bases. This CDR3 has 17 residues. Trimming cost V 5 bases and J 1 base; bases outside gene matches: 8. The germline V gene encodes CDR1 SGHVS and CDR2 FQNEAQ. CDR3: CASSQLGQGAANTEAFF. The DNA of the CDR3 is TGTGCCAGCAGCCAATTGGGACAGGGGGCCGCGAACACTGAAGCTTTCTTT.

CDR3 nucleotides: TGTGCCAGCTCACCGGGTACAGGGGGCGAGCAGTACTTC. Translated: CASSPGTGGEQYF. The V and J genes are TRBV18 and TRBJ2-7; 8 nucleotides agree with TRBD1. Trimming took 3 bases from V and 6 from J; bases not matched to a gene: 4. CDR3 length: 13 residues. CDR1 KGHSH and CDR2 LQKENI come from the germline V gene.

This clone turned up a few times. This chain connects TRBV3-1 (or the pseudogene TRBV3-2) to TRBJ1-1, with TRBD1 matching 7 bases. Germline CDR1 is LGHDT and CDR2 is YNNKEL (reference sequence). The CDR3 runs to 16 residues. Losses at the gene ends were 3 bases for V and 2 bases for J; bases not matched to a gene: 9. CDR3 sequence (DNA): TGTGCCAGCAGCCAGTCCGACAGGGATGTTAACACTGAAGCTTTCTTT. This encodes CASSQSDRDVNTEAFF.

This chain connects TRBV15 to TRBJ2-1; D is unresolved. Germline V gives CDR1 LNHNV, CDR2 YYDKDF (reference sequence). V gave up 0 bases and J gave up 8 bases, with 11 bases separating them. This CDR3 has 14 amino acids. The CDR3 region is CATSRDGFWDEQFF. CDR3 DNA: TGTGCCACCAGCAGAGACGGGTTCTGGGATGAGCAGTTCTTC.

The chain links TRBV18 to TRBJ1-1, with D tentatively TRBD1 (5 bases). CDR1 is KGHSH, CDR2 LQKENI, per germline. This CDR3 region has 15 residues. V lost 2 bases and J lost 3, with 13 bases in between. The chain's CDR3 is CASSPDRGGYTEAFF. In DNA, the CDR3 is TGTGCCAGCTCACCAGACAGAGGAGGGTACACTGAAGCTTTCTTT. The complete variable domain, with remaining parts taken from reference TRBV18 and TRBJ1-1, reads NAGVMQNPRHLVRRRGQEARLRCSPMKGHSHVYWYRQLPEEGLKFMVYLQKENIIDESGMPKERFSAEFPKEGPSILRIQQVVRGDSAAYFCASSPDRGGYTEAFFGQGTRLTVV.

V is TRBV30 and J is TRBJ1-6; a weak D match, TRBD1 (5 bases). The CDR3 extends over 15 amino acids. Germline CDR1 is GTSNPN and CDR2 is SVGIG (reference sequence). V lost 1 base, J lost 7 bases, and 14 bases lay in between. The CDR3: CAWSATGTRNSPLHF. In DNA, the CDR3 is TGTGCCTGGAGTGCGACCGGGACTAGGAATTCACCCCTCCACTTT. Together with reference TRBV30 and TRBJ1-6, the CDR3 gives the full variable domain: SQTIHQWPATLVQPVGSPLSLECTVEGTSNPNLYWYRQAAGRGLQLLFYSVGIGQISSEVPQNLSASRPQDRQFILSSKKLLLSDSGFYLCAWSATGTRNSPLHFGNGTRLTVT.

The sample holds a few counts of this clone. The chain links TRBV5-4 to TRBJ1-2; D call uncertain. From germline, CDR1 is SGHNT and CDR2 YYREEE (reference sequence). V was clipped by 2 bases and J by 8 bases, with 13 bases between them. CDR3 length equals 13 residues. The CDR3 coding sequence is TGTGCCAGCAGCTTTCCCGGACTGCTGGGCTACACCTTC. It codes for CASSFPGLLGYTF.

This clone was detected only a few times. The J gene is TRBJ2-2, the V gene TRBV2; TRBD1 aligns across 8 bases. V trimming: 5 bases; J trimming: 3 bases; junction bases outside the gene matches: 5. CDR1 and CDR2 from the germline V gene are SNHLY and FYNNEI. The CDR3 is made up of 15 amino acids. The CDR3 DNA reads TGTGCCAGCAGTCGCGGACAGGGAGACACCGGGGAGCTGTTTTTT. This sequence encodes CASSRGQGDTGELFF.

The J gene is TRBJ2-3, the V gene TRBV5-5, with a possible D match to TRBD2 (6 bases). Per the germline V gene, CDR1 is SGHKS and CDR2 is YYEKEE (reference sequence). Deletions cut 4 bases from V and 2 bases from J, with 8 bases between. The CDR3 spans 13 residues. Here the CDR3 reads CASSRLDTDTQYF. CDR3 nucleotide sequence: TGTGCCAGCAGCCGACTAGACACAGATACGCAGTATTTT.

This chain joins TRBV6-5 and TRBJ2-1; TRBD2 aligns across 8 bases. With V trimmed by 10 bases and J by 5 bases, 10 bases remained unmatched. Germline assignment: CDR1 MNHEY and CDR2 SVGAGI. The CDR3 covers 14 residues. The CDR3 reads CATLIAGWNNEQFF. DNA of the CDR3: TGTGCCACCCTAATAGCGGGATGGAACAATGAGCAGTTCTTC.

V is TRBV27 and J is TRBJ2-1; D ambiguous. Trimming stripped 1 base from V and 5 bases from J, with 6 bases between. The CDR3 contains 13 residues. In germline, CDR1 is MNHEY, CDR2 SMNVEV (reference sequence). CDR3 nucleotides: TGTGCCAGCAGTTTATGGCAGGACAATGAGCAGTTCTTC. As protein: CASSLWQDNEQFF.

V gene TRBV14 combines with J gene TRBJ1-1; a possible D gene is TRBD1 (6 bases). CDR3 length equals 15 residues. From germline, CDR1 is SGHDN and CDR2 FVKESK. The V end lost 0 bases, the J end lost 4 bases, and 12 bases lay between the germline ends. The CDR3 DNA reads TGTGCCAGCAGCCAAGATAAGGCCAGGGGCACTGAAGCTTTCTTT. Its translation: CASSQDKARGTEAFF.

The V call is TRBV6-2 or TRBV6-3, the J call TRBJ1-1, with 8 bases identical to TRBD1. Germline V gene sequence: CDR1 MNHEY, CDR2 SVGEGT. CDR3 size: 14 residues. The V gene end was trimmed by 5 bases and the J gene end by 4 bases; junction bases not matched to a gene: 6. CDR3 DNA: TGTGCCAGCAGTGTGATAACAGGGGGCACTGAAGCTTTCTTT. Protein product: CASSVITGGTEAFF.

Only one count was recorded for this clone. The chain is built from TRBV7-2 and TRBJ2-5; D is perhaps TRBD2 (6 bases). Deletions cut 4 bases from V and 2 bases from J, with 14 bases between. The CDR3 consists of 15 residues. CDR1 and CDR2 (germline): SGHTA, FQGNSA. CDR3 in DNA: TGTGCCAGCAGCTCGGGACTGAATAGACAAGAGACCCAGTACTTC. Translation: CASSSGLNRQETQYF.

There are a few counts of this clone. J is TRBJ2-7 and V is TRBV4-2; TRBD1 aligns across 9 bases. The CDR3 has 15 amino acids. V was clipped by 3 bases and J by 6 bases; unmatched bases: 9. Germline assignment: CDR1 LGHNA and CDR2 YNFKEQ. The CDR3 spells CASSHTGGEYGEQYF. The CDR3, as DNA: TGTGCCAGCAGCCATACAGGGGGCGAATATGGCGAGCAGTACTTC.

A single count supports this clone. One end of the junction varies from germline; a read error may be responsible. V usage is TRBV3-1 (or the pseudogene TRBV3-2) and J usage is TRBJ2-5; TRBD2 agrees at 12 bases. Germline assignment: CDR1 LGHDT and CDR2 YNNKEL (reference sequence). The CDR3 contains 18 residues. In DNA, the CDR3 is TGTTCCAGCAGAGCCAGGGGCCCAGGACTAGCGGGACCAGAGACCCAGTACTTC. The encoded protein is CSSRARGPGLAGPETQYF.

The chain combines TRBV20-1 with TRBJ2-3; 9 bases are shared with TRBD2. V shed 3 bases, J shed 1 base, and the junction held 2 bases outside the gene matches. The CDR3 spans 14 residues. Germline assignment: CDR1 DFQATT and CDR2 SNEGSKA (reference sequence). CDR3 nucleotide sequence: TGCAGTGCTAGTCGGACTAGCGGCACAGATACGCAGTATTTT. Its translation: CSASRTSGTDTQYF.

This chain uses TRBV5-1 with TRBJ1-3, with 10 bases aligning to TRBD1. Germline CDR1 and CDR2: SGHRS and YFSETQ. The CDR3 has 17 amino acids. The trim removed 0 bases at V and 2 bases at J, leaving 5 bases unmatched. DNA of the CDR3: TGCGCCAGCAGCTTGGAGGGGACAGGGGTGACTGGAAACACCATATATTTT. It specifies CASSLEGTGVTGNTIYF.

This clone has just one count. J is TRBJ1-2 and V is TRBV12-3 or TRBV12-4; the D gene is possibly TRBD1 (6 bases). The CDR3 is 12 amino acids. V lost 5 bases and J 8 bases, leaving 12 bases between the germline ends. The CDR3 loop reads CASSEGVRGYTF. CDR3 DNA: TGTGCCAGCAGTGAGGGGGTACGGGGCTACACCTTC.

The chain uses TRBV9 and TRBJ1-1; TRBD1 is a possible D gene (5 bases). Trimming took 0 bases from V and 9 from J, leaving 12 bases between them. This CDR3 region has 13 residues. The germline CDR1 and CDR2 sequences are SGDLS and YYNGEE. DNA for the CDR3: TGTGCCAGCAGCGTAGAAGTGGAGGGACAAGCTTTCTTT. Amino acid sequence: CASSVEVEGQAFF.